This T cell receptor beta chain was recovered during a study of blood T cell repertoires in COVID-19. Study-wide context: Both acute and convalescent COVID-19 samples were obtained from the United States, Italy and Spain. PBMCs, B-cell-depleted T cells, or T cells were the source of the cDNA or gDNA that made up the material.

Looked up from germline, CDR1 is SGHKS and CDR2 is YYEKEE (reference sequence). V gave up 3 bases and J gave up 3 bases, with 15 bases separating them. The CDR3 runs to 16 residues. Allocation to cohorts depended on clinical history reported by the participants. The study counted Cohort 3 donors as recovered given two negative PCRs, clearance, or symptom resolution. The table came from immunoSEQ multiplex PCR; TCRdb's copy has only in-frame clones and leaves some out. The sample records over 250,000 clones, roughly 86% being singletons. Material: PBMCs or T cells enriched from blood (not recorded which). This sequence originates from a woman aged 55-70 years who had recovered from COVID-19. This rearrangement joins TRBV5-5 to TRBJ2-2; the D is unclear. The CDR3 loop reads CASSSNPRLDTGELFF. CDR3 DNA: TGTGCCAGCAGCTCAAATCCTAGACTGGACACCGGGGAGCTGTTTTTT.